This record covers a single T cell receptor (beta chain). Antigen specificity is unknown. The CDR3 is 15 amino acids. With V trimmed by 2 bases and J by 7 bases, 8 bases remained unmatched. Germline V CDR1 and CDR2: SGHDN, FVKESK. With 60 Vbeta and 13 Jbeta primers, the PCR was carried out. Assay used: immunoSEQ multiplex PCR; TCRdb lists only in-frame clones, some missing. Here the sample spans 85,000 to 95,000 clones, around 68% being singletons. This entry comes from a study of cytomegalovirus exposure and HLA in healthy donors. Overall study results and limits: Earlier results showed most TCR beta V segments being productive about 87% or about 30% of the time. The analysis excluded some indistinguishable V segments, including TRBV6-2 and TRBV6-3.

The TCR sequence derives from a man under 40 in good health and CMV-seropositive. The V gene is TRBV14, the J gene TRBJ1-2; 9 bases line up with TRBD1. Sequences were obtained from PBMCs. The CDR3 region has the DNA TGTGCCAGCAGCCAAAATACCGGGACAGGGCGTGGCTACACCTTC. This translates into CASSQNTGTGRGYTF.